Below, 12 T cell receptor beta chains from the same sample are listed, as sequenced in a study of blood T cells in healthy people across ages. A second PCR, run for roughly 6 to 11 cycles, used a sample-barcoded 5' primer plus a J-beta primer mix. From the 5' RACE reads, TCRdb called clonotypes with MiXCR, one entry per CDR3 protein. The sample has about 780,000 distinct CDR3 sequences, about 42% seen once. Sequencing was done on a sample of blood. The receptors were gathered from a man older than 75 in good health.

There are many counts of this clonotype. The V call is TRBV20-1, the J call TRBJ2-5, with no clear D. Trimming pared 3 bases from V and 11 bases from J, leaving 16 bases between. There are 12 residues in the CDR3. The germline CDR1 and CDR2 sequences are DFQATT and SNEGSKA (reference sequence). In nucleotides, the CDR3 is TGCAGTGCTAGGGGTAGCATACCGGAACAGTACTTC. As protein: CSARGSIPEQYF.

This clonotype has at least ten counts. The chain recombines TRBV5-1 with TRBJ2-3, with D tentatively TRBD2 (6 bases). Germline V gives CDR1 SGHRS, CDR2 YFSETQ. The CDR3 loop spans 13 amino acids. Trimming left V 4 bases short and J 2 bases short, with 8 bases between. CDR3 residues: CASSAGSTDTQYF. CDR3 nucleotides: TGCGCCAGCAGCGCGGGATCCACAGATACGCAGTATTTT.

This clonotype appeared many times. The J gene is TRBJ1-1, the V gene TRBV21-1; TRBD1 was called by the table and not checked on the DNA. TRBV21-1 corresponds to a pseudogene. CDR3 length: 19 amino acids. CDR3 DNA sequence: TGTGCCAGCAGCAAGGTGGGAATGGGATGGGGGGCATTCAACACTGAAGCTTTCTTT. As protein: CASSKVGMGWGAFNTEAFF.

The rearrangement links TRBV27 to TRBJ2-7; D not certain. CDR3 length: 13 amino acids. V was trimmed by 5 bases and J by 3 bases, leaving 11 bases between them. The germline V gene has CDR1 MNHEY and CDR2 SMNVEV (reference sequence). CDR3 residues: CASSVWSSYEQYF. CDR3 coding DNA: TGTGCCAGCAGTGTGTGGTCAAGCTACGAGCAGTACTTC.

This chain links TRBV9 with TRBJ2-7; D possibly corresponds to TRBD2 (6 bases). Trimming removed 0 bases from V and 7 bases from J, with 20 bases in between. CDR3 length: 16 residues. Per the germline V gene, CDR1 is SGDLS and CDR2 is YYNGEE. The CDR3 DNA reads TGTGCCAGCAGCGTAGCCATGGGCGGGACCTACAATGAGCAGTACTTC. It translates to CASSVAMGGTYNEQYF. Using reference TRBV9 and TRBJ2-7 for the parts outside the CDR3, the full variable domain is DSGVTQTPKHLITATGQRVTLRCSPRSGDLSVYWYQQSLDQGLQFLIQYYNGEERAKGNILERFSAQQFPDLHSELNLSSLELGDSALYFCASSVAMGGTYNEQYFGPGTRLTVT.

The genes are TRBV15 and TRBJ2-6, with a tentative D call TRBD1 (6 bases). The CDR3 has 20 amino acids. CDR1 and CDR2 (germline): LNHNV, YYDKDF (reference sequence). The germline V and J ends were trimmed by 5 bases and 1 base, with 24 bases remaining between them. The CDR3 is CATSQAGTHVTLSGANVLTF. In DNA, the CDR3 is TGTGCCACCAGCCAAGCCGGGACACATGTAACCCTGTCTGGGGCCAACGTCCTGACTTTC.

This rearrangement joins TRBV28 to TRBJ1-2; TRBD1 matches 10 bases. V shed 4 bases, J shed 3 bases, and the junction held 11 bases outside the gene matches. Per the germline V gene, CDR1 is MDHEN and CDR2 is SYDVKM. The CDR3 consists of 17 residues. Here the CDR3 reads CASSSIFGDRGYYGYTF. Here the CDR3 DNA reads TGTGCCAGCAGTTCCATCTTTGGGGACAGGGGATACTATGGCTACACCTTC.

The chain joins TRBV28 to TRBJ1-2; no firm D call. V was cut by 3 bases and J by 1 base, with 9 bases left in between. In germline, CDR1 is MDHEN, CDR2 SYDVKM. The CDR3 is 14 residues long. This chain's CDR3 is CASSLEMNNYGYTF. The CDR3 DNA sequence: TGTGCCAGCAGTTTGGAGATGAATAACTATGGCTACACCTTC.

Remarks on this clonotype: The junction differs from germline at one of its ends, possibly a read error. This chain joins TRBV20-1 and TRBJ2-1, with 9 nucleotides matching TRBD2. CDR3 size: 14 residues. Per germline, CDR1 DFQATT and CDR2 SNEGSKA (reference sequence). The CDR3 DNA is TGCAGCGCTAGACTGCGGGGGGGTCCCAATGAGCAGTTCTTC. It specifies CSARLRGGPNEQFF.

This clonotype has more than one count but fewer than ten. The CDR3 DNA follows: TGCAGTGCTAGCGTGGACAGGGGGCGCTTGGCCAAAAACATTCAGTACTTC. Its translation: CSASVDRGRLAKNIQYF. The chain recombines TRBV20-1 with TRBJ2-4; 11 bases align to TRBD1. This CDR3 spans 17 amino acids. Germline V gene sequence: CDR1 DFQATT, CDR2 SNEGSKA (reference sequence). Losses at the gene ends were 3 bases for V and 1 base for J; bases not matched to a gene: 8.

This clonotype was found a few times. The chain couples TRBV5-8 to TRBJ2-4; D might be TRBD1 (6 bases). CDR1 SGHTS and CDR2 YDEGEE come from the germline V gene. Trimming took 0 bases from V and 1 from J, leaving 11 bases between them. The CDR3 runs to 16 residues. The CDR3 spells CASSLGNRVAKNIQYF. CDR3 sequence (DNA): TGTGCCAGCAGCTTGGGTAACAGGGTTGCCAAAAACATTCAGTACTTC.

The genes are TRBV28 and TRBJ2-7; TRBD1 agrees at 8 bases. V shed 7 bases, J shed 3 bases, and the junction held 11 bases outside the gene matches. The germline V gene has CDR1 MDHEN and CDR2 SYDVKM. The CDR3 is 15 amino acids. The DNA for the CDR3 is TGTGCCAGCATGGCCGCGACAGGGGCGGACTACGAGCAGTACTTC. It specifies CASMAATGADYEQYF.